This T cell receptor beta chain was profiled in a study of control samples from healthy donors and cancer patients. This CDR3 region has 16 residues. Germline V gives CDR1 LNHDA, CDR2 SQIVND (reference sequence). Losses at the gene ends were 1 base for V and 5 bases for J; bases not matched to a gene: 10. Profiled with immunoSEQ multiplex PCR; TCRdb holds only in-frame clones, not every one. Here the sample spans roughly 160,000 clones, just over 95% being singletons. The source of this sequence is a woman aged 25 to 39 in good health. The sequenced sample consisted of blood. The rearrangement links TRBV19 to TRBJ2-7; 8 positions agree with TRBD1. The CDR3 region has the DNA TGTGCCAGTAGTATAGGCCCTTCAGGGGGCCCCCACGAGCAGTACTTC. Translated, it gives CASSIGPSGGPHEQYF. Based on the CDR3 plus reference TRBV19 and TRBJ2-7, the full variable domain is DGGITQSPKYLFRKEGQNVTLSCEQNLNHDAMYWYRQDPGQGLRLIYYSQIVNDFQKGDIAEGYSVSREKKESFPLTVTSAQKNPTAFYLCASSIGPSGGPHEQYFGPGTRLTVT.